This TCR beta chain was identified during a study of blood T cell repertoires in COVID-19 (dated by TCRdb to about 2020). With respect to the entire study: Collaborator samples came from the United States, Italy and Spain and covered acute and convalescent phases of COVID-19. Deeply sampled blood TCRbeta repertoires from subjects exposed to, actively infected with, or recovered from COVID-19 were included in the dataset. Where HLA class I and class II types were available, the types were taken from metadata supplied by the sample provider, not from assay-based typing. Samples came from the ongoing ImmuneRACE study (first 160 participants) plus 1,254 subjects from 6 global collaborators. The repertoires were made available in a free public database intended to serve as a resource for research on the immune response to SARS-CoV-2. The material from the prospective study consisted of cDNA or gDNA derived from T cells, B-cell-depleted T cells, or PBMCs. The sample metadata nearly always contained a de-identified subject ID, COVID-19 status, age in years and sex. The investigation overall reported the following: The quantity of clinical and demographic metadata differed by source and by participant and was supplied without curation.

The CDR3 starts with the cysteine, ends with the phenylalanine, and has 15 residues. CDR3 DNA only is kept here, 45 bases in frame from base 1. In the germline V gene (reference sequence), CDR1 corresponds to SGHAT and CDR2 to FQDESV. V is trimmed back by 5 bases and J by 5 bases, and the junction contains 11 bases that no gene match accounts for. TCRbeta CDR3 regions were amplified from genomic DNA by means of the immunoSEQ Assay, a bias-controlled multiplex PCR. Under the source paper's analysis protocol: Nucleated cell counts per sample were estimated from amplification of reference gene primers within the assay. To quantify the absolute abundance of each unique TCRbeta CDR3 rearrangement, sequence reads were collapsed and filtered. For each sample, productive Simpson clonality was calculated as the square root of Simpson's diversity index over productive rearrangements. The clones in this table, taken by TCRdb from immuneACCESS, are in-frame only. Not every clone is retained; where verified, under half of the shortfall comes from an unresolved V gene, and the cause of the rest is unknown. V, J and clone size are those of that table, while D and trimming were read from the DNA. For this sample the table gives about 480,000 clones, of which about 89% were detected only once. The top ten clonotypes cover about 4.5% of the sample.

The collaborating institutions used their own protocols to collect whole blood in K2EDTA tubes. For TCRbeta analysis, collaborators shipped samples as frozen whole blood, isolated PBMCs, or DNA extracted from either of those sample types. For this clone: The clone's antigen remains unknown. Base qualities were left out, and no much larger clone turns up one base away.

The receptor was derived from a woman between 25 and 40 years old with acute or convalescent COVID-19. The chain is made from TRBV11-1 and TRBJ1-1; 7 middle bases align to TRBD1. The sample comprised peripheral blood. The CDR3 amino acid sequence is: CASSPLRGIATEAFF. The sequence in DNA is TGTGCCAGCAGCCCACTCAGGGGGATAGCGACTGAAGCTTTCTTT.